One and the same sample provided the 5 T cell receptor beta chains below, sequenced in a study of blood T cell repertoires in COVID-19. TCRdb's table, derived via immunoSEQ multiplex PCR, lists solely in-frame clones and lacks some. Among about 70,000 clones listed, 70% to 75% were seen once. The sequencing sample was made of peripheral blood. The receptors shown here come from a man between 65 and 85 years old with acute or convalescent COVID-19.

This clone was counted once. This chain connects TRBV20-1 to TRBJ1-1; no definite D call. The CDR3 has 11 residues. Trimming left V 6 bases short and J 3 bases short, with 8 bases between. In germline, CDR1 is DFQATT, CDR2 SNEGSKA (reference sequence). CDR3 loop: CSAREDTEAFF. In DNA, the CDR3 is TGCAGTGCCCGGGAAGACACTGAAGCTTTCTTT.

The table lists this clone with a few counts. The CDR3 sequence: CASRLGGAVAGELFF. Here the CDR3 DNA reads TGTGCCAGCAGACTGGGGGGAGCCGTCGCCGGGGAGCTGTTTTTT. The chain has TRBV27 and TRBJ2-2; possible D gene TRBD2, 6 bases. V was pared by 6 bases and J by 6 bases, with 17 bases between. There are 15 residues in the CDR3. Germline V gene sequence: CDR1 MNHEY, CDR2 SMNVEV (reference sequence).

The V and J genes are TRBV5-1 and TRBJ1-3, with a weak D call TRBD1 (5 bases). The V and J ends lost 4 bases and 0 bases respectively, with 8 bases between them. This CDR3 has 14 amino acids. The germline V gene encodes CDR1 SGHRS and CDR2 YFSETQ. CDR3 region: CASSRRDSGNTIYF. The CDR3 DNA reads as TGCGCCAGCAGCCGCAGGGACTCTGGAAACACCATATATTTT.

The chain combines TRBV3-1 (or the pseudogene TRBV3-2) with TRBJ2-5, with D perhaps matching TRBD1 (5 bases). V gave up 2 bases and J gave up 2 bases, with 6 bases separating them. CDR1 and CDR2 (germline): LGHDT, YNNKEL (reference sequence). This CDR3 is 13 amino acids long. CDR3: CASSQRQQETQYF. The CDR3 nucleotides read TGTGCCAGCAGCCAACGACAGCAAGAGACCCAGTACTTC.

The chain combines TRBV2 with TRBJ2-5, with 11 bases fitting TRBD1. The V gene's germline CDR1 is SNHLY and CDR2 FYNNEI. The CDR3 extends over 14 amino acids. Losses at the gene ends were 7 bases for V and 2 bases for J; bases not matched to a gene: 3. The CDR3 region is CASIRDRGQETQYF. The CDR3, as DNA: TGTGCCAGCATAAGGGACAGGGGGCAAGAGACCCAGTACTTC. Combining the CDR3 with reference TRBV2 and TRBJ2-5 gives the whole variable domain EPEVTQTPSHQVTQMGQEVILRCVPISNHLYFYWYRQILGQKVEFLVSFYNNEISEKSEIFDDQFSVERPDGSNFTLKIRSTKLEDSAMYFCASIRDRGQETQYFGPGTRLLVL.